The next 26 T cell receptor beta chains were all read from a single sample in a study of T-cell reconstitution after alpha-beta-depleted transplantation in children listed by TCRdb under 2016. What this sample's treatment or condition label stands for: allogeneic hematopoietic cell transplantation with graft depleted of TCRalphabeta T cells and CD19 B cells. Library preparation used PCR. Sequencing used an Illumina HiSeq 2500. Molecular barcoding was employed in the preparation of TCR libraries, with unique molecular identifiers being used to normalize TCRbeta repertoire quantification. TCRdb itself trimmed the public reads at Q25 with fastp, ran MiXCR and retained productive beta chains. Rows matching on CDR3 protein sequence are summarized as one entry with the most common DNA and genes. Within this sample are about 400,000 distinct CDR3 sequences, with roughly 17% of them counted one time only. The ten largest clones represent 25% to 35% of the sample.

Sequences were derived from PBMCs, mostly from graft donor cells, sampled 360 days after TCRalphabeta/CD19-depleted stem cell transplant. These receptors all stem from a boy younger than two who had a stem cell transplant for Wiskott-Aldrich syndrome, so the T cells may come from the graft donor.

There are a few counts of this clonotype. This sequence joins TRBV20-1 and TRBJ2-7; D might be TRBD1 (5 bases). This CDR3 is 11 amino acids long. CDR1 is DFQATT and CDR2 is SNEGSKA in the germline V gene (reference sequence). The V end was cut by 6 bases, the J end by 3 bases, with 9 bases between. CDR3 region: CSAPTVYEQYF. In DNA form, the CDR3 reads TGCAGTGCGCCGACAGTCTACGAGCAGTACTTC.

The chain employs TRBV27 and TRBJ2-7, with 11 bases lining up with TRBD2. V lost 6 bases and J lost 0; bases outside the gene matches: 7. This CDR3 contains 16 residues. Germline V gene sequence: CDR1 MNHEY, CDR2 SMNVEV (reference sequence). The CDR3 is CASSSSGRYLSYEQYF. The CDR3 region has the DNA TGTGCCAGCAGCTCTAGCGGGAGGTACCTCTCCTACGAGCAGTACTTC.

This chain joins TRBV28 and TRBJ1-5; D is unresolved. Germline V CDR1 and CDR2: MDHEN, SYDVKM. The CDR3 loop spans 16 amino acids. V lost 4 bases, J lost 0 bases, and 13 bases lay in between. For the CDR3, the DNA is TGTGCCAGCAGTTCCGCCGGCCTTTATAGCAATCAGCCCCAGCATTTT. The encoded protein is CASSSAGLYSNQPQHF.

The chain is built from TRBV12-3 or TRBV12-4 and TRBJ2-3, with D perhaps TRBD2 (6 bases). The CDR3 extends over 14 amino acids. V was trimmed by 5 bases and J by 5 bases, leaving 14 bases between them. The CDR3 DNA follows: TGTGCCAGCAGTCCCCCGTGGGGGGAAGATACGCAGTATTTT. The encoded protein is CASSPPWGEDTQYF.

This clonotype was counted between two and nine times. This chain joins TRBV10-3 and TRBJ2-7; D not resolved. CDR3 length: 15 residues. V was cut by 1 base and J by 0 bases, with 10 bases left in between. CDR1 is ENHRY, CDR2 SYGVKD, per germline. The CDR3 bases are TGTGCCATCAGTGAGTATCTGAGGAGCTCCTACGAGCAGTACTTC. As protein: CAISEYLRSSYEQYF.

J is TRBJ2-2 and V is TRBV16; 8 bases are shared with TRBD2. Germline CDR1 reads KGHSY; CDR2 reads FQNENV. V shed 7 bases and J 0 bases; nucleotides not matched to a gene: 10. The CDR3 has 17 amino acids. The CDR3 coding sequence is TGTGCCAGCAACTCAGCGGGAGCGGCCCCGAACACCGGGGAGCTGTTTTTT. Protein: CASNSAGAAPNTGELFF.

Only a few counts were recorded for this clonotype. This chain joins TRBV4-2 and TRBJ1-3, with 9 bases matching TRBD1. The CDR3 runs to 15 residues. The ends lost 3 bases at V and 3 bases at J; junction bases unmatched: 3. Germline V gene sequence: CDR1 LGHNA, CDR2 YNFKEQ. CDR3 in DNA: TGTGCCAGCAGCCAGGAGACAGGGGGTGGAAACACCATATATTTT. It is translated as CASSQETGGGNTIYF.

In its sample, this clonotype was seen a few times. The rearrangement links TRBV5-1 to TRBJ2-2, with 7 bases fitting TRBD1. Germline values: CDR1 SGHRS, CDR2 YFSETQ. The CDR3 consists of 16 residues. V shed 1 base and J 2 bases; nucleotides not matched to a gene: 5. CDR3 sequence reads: CASSLPGQTNTGELFF. Written as DNA, the CDR3 is TGCGCCAGCAGCTTGCCGGGACAGACAAACACCGGGGAGCTGTTTTTT.

In this sample, this clonotype turned up a few times. V gene TRBV12-3 or TRBV12-4 combines with J gene TRBJ2-7; 12 bases are a match to TRBD1. The CDR3 is made up of 15 amino acids. J was trimmed by 5 bases and V by 1 base; bases with no gene match: 3. In DNA form, the CDR3 reads TGTGCCAGCAGTTTAGATGGGACAGGGGGCCACGAGCAGTACTTC. Translation gives CASSLDGTGGHEQYF.

This clonotype has more than one count but fewer than ten. The V call is TRBV7-2, the J call TRBJ2-3; D remains ambiguous. The V gene's germline CDR1 is SGHTA and CDR2 FQGNSA. The CDR3 consists of 14 residues. V was shortened by 3 bases and J by 2 bases, with 9 bases between the two germline ends. CDR3 coding DNA: TGTGCCAGCAGCTTTTGGGCGCCCACAGATACGCAGTATTTT. It translates to CASSFWAPTDTQYF.

V and J are TRBV20-1 and TRBJ2-2; the D gene is possibly TRBD2 (5 bases). Germline CDR1 reads DFQATT; CDR2 reads SNEGSKA (reference sequence). CDR3 length: 14 amino acids. V shed 4 bases and J shed 5 bases, with 14 bases lying between them. The CDR3 DNA follows: TGCAGTGCTATCCGTGGACTGCCGACCGGGGAGCTGTTTTTT. Translating gives CSAIRGLPTGELFF.

The chain employs TRBV6-2 or TRBV6-3 and TRBJ2-2; 7 nucleotides match TRBD2. Germline trimming cut 3 bases from V and 0 bases from J; bases unmatched to any gene: 1. The CDR3 loop spans 15 amino acids. Germline loops: CDR1 MNHEY, CDR2 SVGEGT. This chain's CDR3 is CASSYGLANTGELFF. The CDR3 DNA follows: TGTGCCAGCAGTTATGGACTAGCGAACACCGGGGAGCTGTTTTTT.

This clonotype has only a few counts. The rearrangement uses TRBV20-1 and TRBJ2-1; D not certain. Per the germline V gene, CDR1 is DFQATT and CDR2 is SNEGSKA (reference sequence). The germline V and J ends were trimmed by 6 bases and 6 bases, with 21 bases remaining between them. The CDR3 is 15 residues long. CDR3 nucleotide sequence: TGCAGTGCCCCAGACCCGGGCCCTCGGTTCAATGAGCAGTTCTTC. Protein: CSAPDPGPRFNEQFF.

The rearrangement joins TRBV6-1 to TRBJ2-6; no definite D call. The CDR3 is made up of 14 amino acids. CDR1 and CDR2 (germline): MNHNS, SASEGT. The V end was cut by 7 bases, the J end by 0 bases, with 7 bases between. CDR3 amino acids: CASTPSSGANVLTF. The CDR3 nucleotides are TGTGCCAGCACCCCCTCCTCTGGGGCCAACGTCCTGACTTTC.

The chain combines TRBV7-9 with TRBJ2-2; D unclear. The CDR3 is 14 residues long. V dropped 5 bases and J dropped 5 bases, with 12 bases sitting between them. Germline values: CDR1 SEHNR, CDR2 FQNEAQ (reference sequence). The CDR3 sequence is CASSPRSVTGELFF. The CDR3 coding sequence is TGTGCCAGCAGCCCCAGGAGTGTTACCGGGGAGCTGTTTTTT.

The chain recombines TRBV20-1 with TRBJ2-7; D is perhaps TRBD1 or TRBD2 (7 bases each). CDR3 length: 11 amino acids. Per the germline V gene, CDR1 is DFQATT and CDR2 is SNEGSKA (reference sequence). CDR3 DNA: TGCAGCCCCCAGGGGGGGTACGAGCAGTACTTC. Residues: CSPQGGYEQYF.

There are a few counts of this clonotype. The chain uses TRBV4-3 and TRBJ2-7; D is uncertain. V lost 2 bases, J lost 0 bases, and 11 bases lay in between. The CDR3 loop spans 15 amino acids. The germline CDR1 and CDR2 sequences are LGHNA and YSLEER. The CDR3 nucleotides are TGCGCCAGCAGCCAATACGACTTAGGCTCCTACGAGCAGTACTTC. It is translated as CASSQYDLGSYEQYF.

This clonotype was seen only a few times. This chain's CDR3 is CASSLEQGDLYEQYF. The DNA of the CDR3 is TGCGCCAGCAGCTTGGAACAGGGCGACCTCTACGAGCAGTACTTC. J is TRBJ2-7 and V is TRBV5-1; D may be TRBD1 (6 bases). From germline, CDR1 is SGHRS and CDR2 YFSETQ. The CDR3 covers 15 residues. Deletions cut 0 bases from V and 3 bases from J, with 13 bases between.

V is TRBV10-2 and J is TRBJ2-7, with 7 bases lining up with TRBD1. The CDR3 runs 14 residues. Germline CDR1 and CDR2: WSHSY and SAAADI. J lost 3 bases, V lost 7 bases, and 9 bases had no gene match. The CDR3 DNA sequence: TGCGCCAGCATTCTACCGGGACAGAACTACGAGCAGTACTTC. Its protein product is CASILPGQNYEQYF.

This clonotype has just a few counts. The chain links TRBV20-1 to TRBJ2-5, with 10 bases identical to TRBD1. This CDR3 is 15 amino acids long. Trimming took 7 bases from V and 2 from J; bases not matched to a gene: 10. Germline lookup yields CDR1 DFQATT and CDR2 SNEGSKA (reference sequence). Here the CDR3 reads CSVPRTGGSQETQYF. The CDR3 coding sequence is TGCAGTGTACCCCGGACAGGGGGGTCGCAAGAGACCCAGTACTTC.

The chain combines TRBV11-1 with TRBJ2-5, with D hard to call. V lost 3 bases and J 3 bases, leaving 23 bases between the germline ends. CDR1 and CDR2 (germline): SGHAT, FQDESV (reference sequence). The CDR3 is 18 amino acids. CDR3 residues: CASSLSPTFSRVEETQYF. The CDR3 DNA sequence: TGTGCCAGCAGCTTGTCGCCCACCTTCTCTAGAGTAGAAGAGACCCAGTACTTC.

This chain connects TRBV11-1 to TRBJ2-3; 8 bases map to TRBD1. V was clipped by 5 bases and J by 3 bases; unmatched bases: 16. The CDR3 has 18 amino acids. Germline V gene sequence: CDR1 SGHAT, CDR2 FQDESV (reference sequence). The CDR3 loop is CASSHPLRDRGRTDTQYF. DNA for the CDR3: TGTGCCAGCAGCCACCCCTTACGCGACAGGGGACGGACAGATACGCAGTATTTT.

This clonotype has just a few counts. The rearrangement links TRBV20-1 to TRBJ2-7, with 10 bases lining up with TRBD2. Germline trimming cut 6 bases from V and 2 bases from J; bases unmatched to any gene: 7. The CDR3 consists of 14 residues. Germline CDR1 reads DFQATT; CDR2 reads SNEGSKA (reference sequence). Written as DNA, the CDR3 is TGCAGTGCCCTCCGGACTAGCGGTCCCTACGAGCAGTACTTC. Translated: CSALRTSGPYEQYF.

V gene TRBV20-1 combines with J gene TRBJ1-5; D unclear. Germline CDR1 is DFQATT and CDR2 is SNEGSKA (reference sequence). Trimming removed 3 bases at V and 0 bases at J, with 9 bases between. This CDR3 spans 14 amino acids. The CDR3 DNA is TGCAGTGCTAGGTCCCTTTATAGCAATCAGCCCCAGCATTTT. Translated, it gives CSARSLYSNQPQHF.

The gene calls are TRBV2 and TRBJ2-7; D remains ambiguous. This CDR3 region has 14 residues. CDR1 is SNHLY and CDR2 is FYNNEI in the germline V gene. V lost 2 bases, J lost 3 bases, and 11 bases lay in between. CDR3 sequence reads: CASSERQEGYEQYF. The CDR3 coding sequence is TGTGCCAGCAGTGAACGGCAGGAAGGCTACGAGCAGTACTTC. Combining the CDR3 with reference TRBV2 and TRBJ2-7 gives the whole variable domain EPEVTQTPSHQVTQMGQEVILRCVPISNHLYFYWYRQILGQKVEFLVSFYNNEISEKSEIFDDQFSVERPDGSNFTLKIRSTKLEDSAMYFCASSERQEGYEQYFGPGTRLTVT.

This rearrangement joins TRBV25-1 to TRBJ2-3, with D possibly being TRBD1 (5 bases). This CDR3 has 15 residues. In germline, CDR1 is MGHDK, CDR2 SYGVNS. Trimming removed 3 bases from V and 4 bases from J, with 14 bases in between. CDR3 DNA: TGTGCCAGCAGTGAGTCACAGGTGACTGCAGATACGCAGTATTTT. Protein product: CASSESQVTADTQYF. The full variable domain, rest sourced from reference TRBV25-1 and TRBJ2-3, is EADIYQTPRYLVIGTGKKITLECSQTMGHDKMYWYQQDPGMELHLIHYSYGVNSTEKGDLSSESTVSRIRTEHFPLTLESARPSHTSQYLCASSESQVTADTQYFGPGTRLTVL.